One sample yielded the 20 T cell receptor beta chains listed below, sequenced in a study of Tregs in tolerant kidney transplant recipients. Sequencing was performed with immunoSEQ multiplex PCR; in TCRdb, only in-frame clones are kept and a portion is missing. The table records 50,000 to 75,000 clones, 95% to 98% of them present only once. The specimen comprised Tregs from blood, sampled before the transplant. The receptors were sampled from a human donor who received a combined kidney and bone marrow transplant.

The genes are TRBV20-1 and TRBJ1-1; D gene unclear. Germline V CDR1 and CDR2: DFQATT, SNEGSKA (reference sequence). V gave up 3 bases and J gave up 5 bases, with 7 bases separating them. The CDR3 runs to 11 residues. DNA for the CDR3: TGCAGTGCTAGGGCTCAAACTGAAGCTTTCTTT. It translates to CSARAQTEAFF.

V is TRBV5-6 and J is TRBJ2-7, with 8 bases fitting TRBD2. CDR1 and CDR2 from the germline V gene are SGHDT and YYEEEE. With 4 bases clipped from V and 3 bases from J, the junction kept 12 bases outside the gene matches. CDR3 length: 16 residues. CDR3 in amino acids: CASSLKTGTRIYEQYF. For the CDR3, the DNA is TGTGCCAGCAGCCTTAAGACCGGGACTAGAATCTACGAGCAGTACTTC.

The V gene is TRBV19, the J gene TRBJ2-7, with 10 bases identical to TRBD1. Germline-derived CDR1 and CDR2 are LNHDA and SQIVND (reference sequence). Trimming took 5 bases from V and 3 from J; bases not matched to a gene: 4. The CDR3 spans 14 residues. The CDR3 DNA follows: TGTGCCAGTAGTCAGGGGACAGGGGTCTACGAGCAGTACTTC. Translating gives CASSQGTGVYEQYF.

The V call is TRBV7-2, the J call TRBJ1-1; 12 nucleotides agree with TRBD1. From germline, CDR1 is SGHTA and CDR2 FQGNSA. The V gene end was trimmed by 4 bases and the J gene end by 4 bases; junction bases not matched to a gene: 10. CDR3 length: 17 residues. The CDR3: CASSSNPGQGARTEAFF. The CDR3 DNA sequence: TGTGCCAGCAGCTCCAATCCGGGACAGGGGGCGCGCACTGAAGCTTTCTTT. Variable domain in full (rest from reference TRBV7-2 and TRBJ1-1): GAGVSQSPSNKVTEKGKDVELRCDPISGHTALYWYRQSLGQGLEFLIYFQGNSAPDKSGLPSDRFSAERTGGSVSTLTIQRTQQEDSAVYLCASSSNPGQGARTEAFFGQGTRLTVV.

This chain joins TRBV19 and TRBJ2-7, with D possibly TRBD2 on 7 matching bases. CDR3 length equals 15 residues. CDR1 is LNHDA and CDR2 is SQIVND in the germline V gene (reference sequence). Trimming cost V 5 bases and J 2 bases, with 16 bases left between them. CDR3 in DNA: TGTGCCAGTAGTCCTGGGGGGGGCTCCCCCTACGAGCAGTACTTC. Translated: CASSPGGGSPYEQYF.

The V gene is TRBV10-1, the J gene TRBJ1-5; tentatively, D is TRBD1 (5 bases). This CDR3 is 15 amino acids long. Germline CDR1 and CDR2: WNHNN and SYGVQD (reference sequence). V was shortened by 6 bases and J by 1 base, with 13 bases between the two germline ends. The chain's CDR3 is CASRGGRGSNQPQHF. The CDR3 DNA is TGCGCCAGCAGGGGGGGGAGGGGCAGCAATCAGCCCCAGCATTTT.

V usage is TRBV7-8 and J usage is TRBJ1-2; perhaps TRBD1 as D (6 bases). Germline CDR1 is SGHVS and CDR2 is FQNEAQ. The CDR3 has 16 residues. The V end lost 3 bases, the J end lost 1 base, and 15 bases lay between the germline ends. CDR3 in amino acids: CASSFTQGRNNYGYTF. CDR3 nucleotides: TGTGCCAGCAGCTTTACACAGGGCCGCAATAACTATGGCTACACCTTC.

This clone was counted between two and nine times. J is TRBJ2-1 and V is TRBV5-1; 7 positions agree with TRBD2. In germline, CDR1 is SGHRS, CDR2 YFSETQ. The V segment lost 3 bases and the J segment 5 bases; nucleotides outside the gene matches: 2. The CDR3 covers 13 residues. The DNA for the CDR3 is TGCGCCAGCAGCTATCTAGCGGACAATGAGCAGTTCTTC. It codes for CASSYLADNEQFF.

The chain combines TRBV7-6 with TRBJ2-1, with a tentative D call TRBD1 (6 bases). Between the trimmed V and J ends, which lost 5 bases and 2 bases, there was a span of 10 bases. This CDR3 contains 14 residues. Per germline, CDR1 SGHVS and CDR2 FNYEAQ. CDR3 DNA: TGTGCCAGCAGCCACTGGACAGCCTACAATGAGCAGTTCTTC. As protein: CASSHWTAYNEQFF.

The chain uses TRBV2 and TRBJ1-1; perhaps TRBD1 as D (5 bases). V lost 8 bases to trimming and J lost 11 bases, with 18 bases between them. Germline V gene lookup returns CDR1 SNHLY and CDR2 FYNNEI. This CDR3 contains 12 residues. The DNA for the CDR3 is TGTGCCAGCCGAAGACAGAATTTGATCGCTTTCTTT. It yields the protein CASRRQNLIAFF. Filled out from reference TRBV2 and TRBJ1-1, the complete variable domain reads EPEVTQTPSHQVTQMGQEVILRCVPISNHLYFYWYRQILGQKVEFLVSFYNNEISEKSEIFDDQFSVERPDGSNFTLKIRSTKLEDSAMYFCASRRQNLIAFFGQGTRLTVV.

The chain uses TRBV5-3 and TRBJ2-7, with D hard to call. TRBV5-3 is filed as an ORF, its function uncertain. Deletions cut 0 bases from V and 1 base from J, with 8 bases between. The CDR3 is 14 residues long. The CDR3 nucleotides read TGTGCCAGAAGCTTGGCCACGGGTTCCTACGAGCAGTACTTC. Its protein is CARSLATGSYEQYF.

The gene calls are TRBV6-1 and TRBJ1-2; TRBD1 matches at 9 bases. CDR3 length: 15 amino acids. Germline values: CDR1 MNHNS, CDR2 SASEGT. V trimming: 8 bases; J trimming: 6 bases; junction bases outside the gene matches: 13. The CDR3 bases are TGTGCCAGCGGACAGGGGTTGGGTCTTTTAAATGGCTACACCTTC. Translation: CASGQGLGLLNGYTF.

The rearrangement joins TRBV10-2 to TRBJ1-6, with D possibly TRBD1 on 5 matching bases. Germline CDR1 reads WSHSY; CDR2 reads SAAADI. V was pared by 4 bases and J by 0 bases, with 13 bases between. The CDR3 has 17 residues. Here the CDR3 DNA reads TGCGCCAGCAGTGGGAGACAGTCGAGCTCCTATAATTCACCCCTCCACTTT. The encoded protein is CASSGRQSSSYNSPLHF.

The gene calls are TRBV4-2 and TRBJ1-2; no clear D. The germline V and J ends were trimmed by 4 bases and 2 bases, with 11 bases remaining between them. Germline V CDR1 and CDR2: LGHNA, YNFKEQ. CDR3 length equals 14 residues. The CDR3 sequence is CASSPQTGNYGYTF. CDR3 DNA sequence: TGTGCCAGCAGCCCTCAGACTGGGAACTATGGCTACACCTTC.

J is TRBJ2-6 and V is TRBV7-2; 7 nucleotides line up with TRBD2. Germline V gives CDR1 SGHTA, CDR2 FQGNSA. CDR3 length equals 17 residues. Unmatched junction bases numbered 7, after V lost 3 bases and J lost 2 bases. The chain's CDR3 is CASSFSSGAPGANVLTF. The CDR3 DNA sequence: TGTGCCAGCAGCTTTTCTAGCGGAGCTCCTGGGGCCAACGTCCTGACTTTC.

CDR3 sequence: CASSHTSGGLTDTQYF. The CDR3 DNA reads as TGCGCCAGCAGCCATACTAGCGGGGGACTCACAGATACGCAGTATTTT. The chain combines TRBV5-1 with TRBJ2-3; 11 positions match TRBD2. V lost 4 bases to trimming and J lost 2 bases; unmatched junction nucleotides: 6. Germline V lookup: CDR1 SGHRS, CDR2 YFSETQ. The CDR3 is 16 residues long.

V and J are TRBV5-1 and TRBJ2-3, with 7 bases identical to TRBD1. The CDR3 is made up of 11 amino acids. The germline V gene has CDR1 SGHRS and CDR2 YFSETQ. The junction had 2 bases not matched to a gene; V was cut back by 3 bases and J by 10 bases. Here the CDR3 reads CASSSQGPQYF. CDR3 nucleotides: TGCGCCAGCAGCTCACAGGGGCCGCAGTATTTT.

The V gene is TRBV6-1, the J gene TRBJ2-7; D might be TRBD2 (5 bases). Germline CDR1 and CDR2: MNHNS and SASEGT. V was clipped by 8 bases and J by 0 bases, with 8 bases between them. The CDR3 spans 12 residues. Here the CDR3 DNA reads TGTGCCAGCTTCGGGGTCTCCTACGAGCAGTACTTC. It encodes CASFGVSYEQYF.

The rearrangement uses TRBV11-3 and TRBJ2-1, with 9 positions matching TRBD2. Per the germline V gene, CDR1 is SGHNT and CDR2 is YENEEA. The CDR3 has 15 residues. J gave up 9 bases and V 1 base, and 7 bases lay outside the gene matches. CDR3 bases: TGTGCCAGCAGCTTAGGGCTAGCGGGGACGGGTGAGCAGTTCTTC. Translating gives CASSLGLAGTGEQFF.

This chain uses TRBV7-9 with TRBJ2-7, with D unclear. The CDR3 spans 12 residues. V was pared by 8 bases and J by 0 bases, with 8 bases between. Germline CDR1 and CDR2: SEHNR and FQNEAQ (reference sequence). In DNA, the CDR3 is TGTGCCAGCTCATATAGCTCCTACGAGCAGTACTTC. Translation gives CASSYSSYEQYF.